This paragraph reports one T cell receptor beta chain. As yet, its antigen is unknown. Using immunoSEQ multiplex PCR, the repertoire was profiled, and TCRdb retains in-frame clones only, with some absent. Counted here are 6,000 to 9,000 clones, approximately 85% occurring once; the ten biggest clones make up around 6.5%. The sample originates from a study of neoadjuvant nivolumab and ipilimumab in lung cancer. Whole-study results and caveats: Blood richness before therapy tracked richness in tumors resected after neoadjuvant therapy. Resected tumors had greater TCR richness and clonality than uninvolved lung. Only two of four nivolumab-treated tumors gained richness and clonality by surgery. Only a small number of samples underwent TCR sequencing.

The CDR3 runs 14 residues. From germline, CDR1 is SNHLY and CDR2 FYNNEI. V shed 7 bases and J shed 1 base, with 8 bases lying between them. The source was tumor tissue, collected after neoadjuvant nivolumab, alone or with ipilimumab, at or shortly before surgery. The receptor comes from an adult with non-small cell lung cancer. This rearrangement joins TRBV2 to TRBJ2-6, with D possibly being TRBD1 (6 bases). CDR3 loop: CASNTGSGANVLTF. The CDR3 DNA is TGTGCCAGCAATACAGGGTCTGGGGCCAACGTCCTGACTTTC.